The 5 T cell receptor beta chains given below trace back to one sample, sequenced in a study of blood T cells in healthy people across ages. With a J-beta primer mix and a sample-barcoded 5' primer, a second PCR ran roughly 6 to 12 cycles. TCRdb redid the calling of the 5' RACE reads with MiXCR, one entry per CDR3 protein. The repertoire holds 600,000 to 850,000 distinct CDR3 sequences, with about 42% as singletons. Sample: blood. The origin of the receptors is a woman aged 55-69 years in good health.

Ten or more counts support this clonotype. The chain has TRBV24-1 and TRBJ2-1, with 8 bases lining up with TRBD1. Per germline, CDR1 KGHDR and CDR2 SFDVKD. V was pared by 4 bases and J by 6 bases, with 10 bases of the junction left unmatched. There are 16 residues in the CDR3. CDR3 in amino acids: CATSDSAGTGVNEQFF. In nucleotides, the CDR3 is TGTGCCACCAGTGACTCGGCCGGGACAGGCGTCAATGAGCAGTTCTTC.

V and J are TRBV13 and TRBJ2-5, with D perhaps matching TRBD1 (6 bases). The CDR3 spans 15 residues. Germline values: CDR1 PRHDT, CDR2 FYEKMQ (reference sequence). The ends were cut back, 8 bases at V and 5 bases at J, with 21 bases in the middle. The CDR3 DNA is TGTGCCAGCTCTCTTGCAGGGGATGGCCTGGAGACCCAGTACTTC. It specifies CASSLAGDGLETQYF. The entire variable domain, with the rest obtained from reference TRBV13 and TRBJ2-5, is as follows: AAGVIQSPRHLIKEKRETATLKCYPIPRHDTVYWYQQGPGQDPQFLISFYEKMQSDKGSIPDRFSAQQFSDYHSELNMSSLELGDSALYFCASSLAGDGLETQYFGPGTRLLVL.

This clonotype was recorded at least ten times. The chain couples TRBV7-2 to TRBJ2-3; 8 bases agree with TRBD1. The ends lost 2 bases at V and 2 bases at J; junction bases unmatched: 12. The germline gives CDR1 SGHTA, CDR2 FQGNSA. CDR3 length: 18 residues. CDR3 sequence reads: CASSLSRQGKSPTDTQYF. CDR3 bases: TGTGCCAGCAGCTTAAGCCGACAGGGGAAGTCCCCCACAGATACGCAGTATTTT.

The rearrangement links TRBV19 to TRBJ2-7; 9 nucleotides agree with TRBD1. Per germline, CDR1 LNHDA and CDR2 SQIVND (reference sequence). V gave up 7 bases and J gave up 0 bases; unmatched junction bases: 7. The CDR3 has 15 amino acids. CDR3 DNA: TGTGCCAGTACTACGACAGGGGGACCCTCCTACGAGCAGTACTTC. Protein: CASTTTGGPSYEQYF.

The V and J genes are TRBV20-1 and TRBJ2-7; D is undetermined. Germline CDR1 is DFQATT and CDR2 is SNEGSKA (reference sequence). With 4 bases removed from V and 2 bases from J, the gap between germline ends came to 15 bases. The CDR3 is 14 residues long. The CDR3 reads CSAKLGLITYEQYF. CDR3 in DNA: TGCAGTGCTAAACTGGGCCTGATAACCTACGAGCAGTACTTC.